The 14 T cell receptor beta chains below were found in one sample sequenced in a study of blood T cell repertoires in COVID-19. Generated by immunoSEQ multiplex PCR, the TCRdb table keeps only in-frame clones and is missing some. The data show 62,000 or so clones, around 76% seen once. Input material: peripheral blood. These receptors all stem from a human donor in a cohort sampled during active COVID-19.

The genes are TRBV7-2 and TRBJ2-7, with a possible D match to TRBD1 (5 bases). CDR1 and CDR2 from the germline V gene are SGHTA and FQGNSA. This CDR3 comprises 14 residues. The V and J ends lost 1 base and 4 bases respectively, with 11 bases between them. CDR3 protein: CASSLVQGRYEQYF. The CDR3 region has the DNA TGTGCCAGCAGCTTAGTTCAGGGAAGGTACGAGCAGTACTTC.

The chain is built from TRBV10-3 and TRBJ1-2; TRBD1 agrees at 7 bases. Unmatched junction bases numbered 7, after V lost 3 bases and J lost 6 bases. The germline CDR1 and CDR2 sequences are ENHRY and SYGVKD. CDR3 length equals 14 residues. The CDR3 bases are TGTGCCATCAGTGACCCGGACAGGTACGATGGCTACACCTTC. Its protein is CAISDPDRYDGYTF.

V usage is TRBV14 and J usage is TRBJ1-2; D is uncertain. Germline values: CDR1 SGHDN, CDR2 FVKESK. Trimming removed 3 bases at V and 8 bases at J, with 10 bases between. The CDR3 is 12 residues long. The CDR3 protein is CASSHEREGYTF. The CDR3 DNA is TGTGCCAGCAGCCACGAACGGGAGGGCTACACCTTC.

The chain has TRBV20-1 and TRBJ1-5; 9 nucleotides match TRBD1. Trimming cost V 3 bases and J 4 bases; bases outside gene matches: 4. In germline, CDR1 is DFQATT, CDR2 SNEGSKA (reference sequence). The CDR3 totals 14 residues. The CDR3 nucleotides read TGCAGTGCTAGTGGACAGGGGAAGAATCAGCCCCAGCATTTT. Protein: CSASGQGKNQPQHF.

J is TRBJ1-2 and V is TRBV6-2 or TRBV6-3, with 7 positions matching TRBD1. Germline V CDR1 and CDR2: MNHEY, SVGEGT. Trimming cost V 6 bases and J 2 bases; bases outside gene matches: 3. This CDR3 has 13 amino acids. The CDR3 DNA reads TGTGCCAGCAGCCAACAGGGGAACTATGGCTACACCTTC. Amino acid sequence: CASSQQGNYGYTF.

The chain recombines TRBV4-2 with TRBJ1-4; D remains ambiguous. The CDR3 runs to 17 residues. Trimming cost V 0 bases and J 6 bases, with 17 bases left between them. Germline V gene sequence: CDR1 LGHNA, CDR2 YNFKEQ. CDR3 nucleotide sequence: TGTGCCAGCAGCCAAGATAGAGCAGCCGGGGTTGATGAAAAACTGTTTTTT. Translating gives CASSQDRAAGVDEKLFF.

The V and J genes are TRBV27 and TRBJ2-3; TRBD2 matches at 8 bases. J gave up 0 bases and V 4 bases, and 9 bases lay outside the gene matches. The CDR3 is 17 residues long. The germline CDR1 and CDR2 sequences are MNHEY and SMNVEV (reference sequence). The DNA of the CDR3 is TGTGCCAGCAGTTCCCGAATTAGCGGGGACAGCACAGATACGCAGTATTTT. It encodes CASSSRISGDSTDTQYF.

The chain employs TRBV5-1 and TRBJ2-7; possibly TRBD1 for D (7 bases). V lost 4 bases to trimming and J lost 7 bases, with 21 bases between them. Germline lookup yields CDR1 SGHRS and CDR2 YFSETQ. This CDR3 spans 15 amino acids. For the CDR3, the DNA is TGCGCCAGCAGCCCAGGGGGGACAGCCCCTACGGAGCAGTACTTC. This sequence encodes CASSPGGTAPTEQYF.

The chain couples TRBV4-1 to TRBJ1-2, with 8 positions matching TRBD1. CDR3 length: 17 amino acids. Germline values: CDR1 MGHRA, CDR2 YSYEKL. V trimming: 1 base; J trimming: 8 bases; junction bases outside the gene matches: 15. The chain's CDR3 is CASSQAGQETRPRGYTF. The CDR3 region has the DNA TGCGCCAGCAGCCAAGCGGGACAGGAGACGCGGCCTAGAGGCTACACCTTC.

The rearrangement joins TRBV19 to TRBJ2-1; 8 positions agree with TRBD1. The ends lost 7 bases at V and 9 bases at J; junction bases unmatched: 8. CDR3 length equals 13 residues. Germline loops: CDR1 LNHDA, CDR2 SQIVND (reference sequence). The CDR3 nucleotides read TGTGCCAGTACAGACAGGGGAAGGGGTGAGCAGTTCTTC. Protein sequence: CASTDRGRGEQFF.

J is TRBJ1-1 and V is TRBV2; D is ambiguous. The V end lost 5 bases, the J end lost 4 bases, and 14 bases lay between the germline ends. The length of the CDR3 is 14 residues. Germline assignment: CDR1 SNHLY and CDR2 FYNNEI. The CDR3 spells CASSPRGVPTEAFF. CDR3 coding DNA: TGTGCCAGCAGTCCCCGGGGAGTACCCACTGAAGCTTTCTTT.

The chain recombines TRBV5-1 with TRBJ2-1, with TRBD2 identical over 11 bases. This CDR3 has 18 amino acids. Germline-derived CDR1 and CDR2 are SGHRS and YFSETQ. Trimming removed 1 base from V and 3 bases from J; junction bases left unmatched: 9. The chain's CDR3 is CASSLYTPSGGNYNEQFF. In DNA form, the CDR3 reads TGCGCCAGCAGCTTGTATACCCCTAGCGGGGGGAACTACAATGAGCAGTTCTTC.

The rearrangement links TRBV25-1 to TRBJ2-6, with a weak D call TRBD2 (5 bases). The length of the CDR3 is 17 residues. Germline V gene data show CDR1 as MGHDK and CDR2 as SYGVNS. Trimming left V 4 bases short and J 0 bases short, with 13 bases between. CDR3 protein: CASSAPTGNSGANVLTF. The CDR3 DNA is TGTGCCAGCAGTGCACCCACGGGAAACTCTGGGGCCAACGTCCTGACTTTC.

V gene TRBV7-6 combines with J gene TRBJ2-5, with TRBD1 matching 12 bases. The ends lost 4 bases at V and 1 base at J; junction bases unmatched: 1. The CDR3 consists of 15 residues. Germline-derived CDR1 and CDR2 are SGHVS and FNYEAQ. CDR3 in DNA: TGTGCCAGCAGCTCGGGACAGGGGGCCCAAGAGACCCAGTACTTC. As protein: CASSSGQGAQETQYF.